The present TCR beta chain was sequenced within a study of CD8 T cells in Susac syndrome (dated 2019 in TCRdb). With regard to the full study: The study used repertoire sequencing to test whether antigen drove CD8+ T cell activation and differentiation in Susac syndrome.

A remark on this clonotype: Its antigen target is currently unknown. No per-base quality is available; no much larger clone lies one base away.

Peripheral blood CD8+ and CD4+ T cells from healthy donors, Susac syndrome patients and multiple sclerosis patients were profiled using high-throughput TCR beta sequencing. Healthy donors were included as age- and sex-matched controls. Bulk CD8+ and CD4+ T cells were purified magnetically by negative isolation, whereas CD8+ TEMRA cells were enriched by FACS. Blood was drawn into EDTA tubes, processed within 24 hours, and PBMCs were isolated by density gradient centrifugation. PBMCs destined for TCR sequencing were cryopreserved in liquid nitrogen and later thawed in a 37 °C water bath. A purity of at least 90% was achieved for sorted or isolated CD4+, CD8+ and CD8+ TEMRA cells. RNA was extracted using the RNeasy kit, and about 0.45 to 1 ug of the RNA was reverse transcribed with random hexamers. The immunoSEQ multiplex PCR assay, covering 54 Vbeta and 13 Jbeta segments, was used to amplify TCR beta CDR3 regions. To correct PCR amplification bias, a synthetic template baseline was used for both primer optimization and computational correction. The authors' pipeline ran thus. Reads were annotated to V, D and J genes per IMGT and analyzed with immunoSEQ Analyzer, keeping only productive sequences. Clonality was calculated as one minus the Shannon entropy normalized by log2 of the number of productive unique sequences. For each patient and control, public and private clones were evaluated among the 100 most prevalent clones. A clone was defined as Susac-specific if it was absent from the healthy and MS cohorts, from around 960 published viral clones and from other ImmuneACCESS disease sequences. TCRdb reprocessed the public reads (quality trimming at Q25 with fastp, clone calling with MiXCR) and kept in-frame beta chains. All rows with the same CDR3 protein become a single entry with the most common DNA and genes. Here the V and J calls rest on TCRdb's processing, not on the authors' analysis. The sample profile shows around 200,000 distinct CDR3 sequences; 90% to 95% of them were found once. The top ten constitute around 0.1% of the sample.

Looking up the germline V gene (reference sequence) yields CDR1 SEHNR and CDR2 FQNEAQ. Taken from cysteine to phenylalanine, the CDR3 has 15 residues. The DNA shown is the 45-base CDR3, in frame from base 1. Unmatched junction bases come to 13, with V trimmed by 7 bases and J by 5 bases. Here is what the overall study found, with its caveats: The number of individuals in the TCR sequencing and HLA analysis was recognized as being relatively small.

The clonotype originates from a human donor in good health. The sequenced sample was CD4+ T cells from PBMCs. Recombination joined TRBV7-9 with TRBJ2-5, with 7 bases aligning to TRBD1. The nucleotide sequence is TGTGCCAGCAACCAGCGACAGGGCCTATGGGAGACCCAGTACTTC. This codes for CASNQRQGLWETQYF. The variable domain in full, with residues beyond the CDR3 obtained from the reference TRBV7-9 and TRBJ2-5 genes, is DTGVSQNPRHKITKRGQNVTFRCDPISEHNRLYWYRQTLGQGPEFLTYFQNEAQLEKSRLLSDRFSAERPKGSFSTLEIQRTEQGDSAMYLCASNQRQGLWETQYFGPGTRLLVL.